The rows below give T cell receptor beta chains drawn from one sample of a study of OX40 agonist ivuxolimab in advanced cancers. Clones were sequenced by immunoSEQ multiplex PCR, and TCRdb holds only the in-frame ones, with some missing. The table includes some 18,000 clones, around 84% detected once. The starting material was CD4+ or CD8+ T cells sorted from blood, obtained in a trial of the OX40 agonist ivuxolimab. These receptors were obtained from an adult with an advanced solid tumor such as melanoma, head and neck, liver or kidney cancer. Each CDR3 is given with its conserved first and last residue. D genes are given only for firm matches.

V	D	J	CDR3	DNA
TRBV5-1	.	TRBJ2-7	CASSPGWAYEQYF	TGCGCCAGCAGCCCCGGATGGGCCTACGAGCAGTACTTC
TRBV15	TRBD1	TRBJ2-1	CATSYGQGYNEQFF	TGTGCCACCAGCTACGGACAGGGTTACAATGAGCAGTTCTTC
TRBV19	.	TRBJ2-2	CASSPFGVSTGELFF	TGTGCCAGTAGTCCCTTTGGAGTTTCCACCGGGGAGCTGTTTTTT
TRBV4-3	.	TRBJ2-7	CASSLQGSYEQYF	TGCGCCAGCTCCCTCCAGGGCTCCTACGAGCAGTACTTC
TRBV7-9	.	TRBJ1-3	CASSLMGEAGNTIYF	TGTGCCAGCAGCTTAATGGGGGAAGCCGGAAACACCATATATTTT
TRBV5-1	TRBD1	TRBJ1-2	CASSLPGQGPIYGYTF	TGCGCCAGCAGCCTTCCGGGACAGGGGCCCATCTATGGCTACACCTTC
TRBV27	.	TRBJ1-1	CASSSEGRTEAFF	TGTGCCAGCAGTTCAGAGGGCCGGACTGAAGCTTTCTTT
TRBV5-1	.	TRBJ1-1	CASSWSLGMGTEAFF	TGCGCCAGCAGCTGGAGTCTGGGGATGGGCACTGAAGCTTTCTTT
TRBV7-2	.	TRBJ2-7	CASSLVGTRVEQQYF	TGTGCCAGCAGTTTGGTCGGGACCCGGGTAGAGCAGCAGTACTTC
TRBV7-2	TRBD2	TRBJ2-1	CASSLRSGSTYNEQFF	TGTGCCAGCAGCTTAAGGAGCGGGAGCACCTACAATGAGCAGTTCTTC